This T cell receptor beta chain is drawn from a study of T-cell memory formation after mild COVID-19. The overall study: Clusters were largely donor specific.

This clonotype was recorded many times. The antigen remains undetermined. After 5'RACE with constant-segment primers, TCR alpha and TCR beta cDNA libraries carrying sample barcodes and UMIs were obtained. TCRdb reprocessed the 5' RACE reads with MiXCR, giving one entry per CDR3 protein. The table includes just over 300,000 distinct CDR3 sequences, roughly 21% detected once. The CDR3 runs to 13 residues. Germline loops: CDR1 MNHEY, CDR2 SVGEGT. V was clipped by 8 bases and J by 7 bases; unmatched bases: 9. Study-level results: Pre-infection memory carried some responding clones, suggesting that cross-reactive memory joined. CD4+ bias marked clones expanding day 15 to 37, unlike balanced contracting clones.

The chain employs TRBV6-2 or TRBV6-3 and TRBJ2-7; the match to TRBD1 covers 9 bases. This sequence originates from a man between 18 and 35 years old who had mild COVID-19 (a few samples of this study predate the infection). Cell type and time point are not known. What was sequenced was PBMCs or a T cell subset sorted from them (not recorded which). The chain's CDR3 is CASGYRGLREQYF. CDR3 in DNA: TGTGCCAGCGGATACAGGGGGCTGCGTGAGCAGTACTTC.